Only one count was recorded for the clone carrying this T cell receptor (beta chain). What it recognizes is unknown. The record originates from a study of cytomegalovirus exposure and HLA in healthy donors. This CDR3 is 14 amino acids long. The V gene lost 3 bases and the J gene lost 9 bases, with 12 bases spanning the gap. Germline V gene data show CDR1 as SGHTA and CDR2 as FQGNSA. Primers for the PCR totalled 60 Vbeta and 13 Jbeta. Measured with immunoSEQ multiplex PCR; TCRdb has only the in-frame clones, and not every one. The table records 150,000 to 200,000 clones, 82% of them present only once. Study-wide points: Apparent HLA restriction characterized most CMV-associated TCR beta chains in a later analysis.

The sequence was collected from a boy aged 2 to 9 in good health and CMV-seronegative. Material: PBMCs. The gene calls are TRBV7-2 and TRBJ1-6; possibly TRBD1 for D (5 bases). CDR3 region: CASSFFQGTSPLHF. CDR3 bases: TGTGCCAGCAGCTTCTTTCAGGGCACTTCACCCCTCCACTTT. The full variable domain, its missing parts supplied by reference TRBV7-2 and TRBJ1-6, is GAGVSQSPSNKVTEKGKDVELRCDPISGHTALYWYRQSLGQGLEFLIYFQGNSAPDKSGLPSDRFSAERTGGSVSTLTIQRTQQEDSAVYLCASSFFQGTSPLHFGNGTRLTVT.